A single sample gave rise to the 28 T cell receptor beta chains below, sequenced in a study of blood T cells in healthy people across ages. The second PCR ran about 6 to 12 cycles with a sample-barcoded 5' primer and J-beta primers. Each CDR3 protein is one row after TCRdb ran MiXCR on the 5' RACE reads. The profile shows nearly 1 million distinct CDR3 sequences, about 51% of them singletons. Sequencing was carried out using blood. These receptors originate from a woman in her sixties or seventies in good health.

The CDR3 DNA reads as TGCGCCAGCAGCCAAGAGATGGGACAGGATTACTCTGGGGCCAACGTCCTGACTTTC. Amino acid sequence: CASSQEMGQDYSGANVLTF. The chain combines TRBV4-1 with TRBJ2-6; 8 bases align to TRBD1. V dropped 0 bases and J dropped 0; count of bases not matched to a gene: 7. Germline CDR1 MGHRA, CDR2 YSYEKL. CDR3 length equals 19 residues.

The V gene is TRBV12-3 or TRBV12-4, the J gene TRBJ2-7; 8 nucleotides agree with TRBD2. This CDR3 spans 15 amino acids. With 5 bases clipped from V and 5 bases from J, the junction kept 11 bases outside the gene matches. The CDR3 loop reads CASSGISGTSDEQYF. The CDR3 DNA is TGTGCCAGCAGTGGAATATCCGGGACTAGTGACGAGCAGTACTTC.

This clonotype was seen only a few times. V and J are TRBV28 and TRBJ2-5; D unclear. The CDR3 is made up of 11 amino acids. Germline lookup yields CDR1 MDHEN and CDR2 SYDVKM. The ends were cut back, 7 bases at V and 4 bases at J, with 7 bases in the middle. The CDR3 protein is CASKNLETQYF. In DNA form, the CDR3 reads TGTGCCAGCAAGAACCTAGAGACCCAGTACTTC.

A few counts support this clonotype. The V gene is TRBV7-9, the J gene TRBJ2-5, with 7 bases matching TRBD1. The DNA end is more similar to TRBJ2-7, so the J call may be wrong. This CDR3 contains 16 residues. Germline values: CDR1 SEHNR, CDR2 FQNEAQ (reference sequence). The chain's CDR3 is CASSSPPDRVSYEQYF. The CDR3 DNA reads as TGTGCCAGCAGCTCTCCCCCCGACAGGGTCTCCTACGAGCAGTACTTC.

This clonotype was found a few times. This chain joins TRBV4-1 and TRBJ1-2; D not resolved. The CDR3 extends over 15 amino acids. Trimming pared 0 bases from V and 4 bases from J, leaving 12 bases between. Germline CDR1 is MGHRA and CDR2 is YSYEKL. The CDR3 reads CASSQDQSSFYGYTF. The CDR3 nucleotides read TGCGCCAGCAGCCAAGACCAGAGTTCTTTCTATGGCTACACCTTC.

The chain employs TRBV4-1 and TRBJ2-7, with 9 bases lining up with TRBD2. Trimming at V came to 5 bases and at J to 0 bases, leaving 5 bases not matched to a gene. The CDR3 is made up of 15 amino acids. Germline CDR1 MGHRA, CDR2 YSYEKL. CDR3 in DNA: TGCGCCAGCAGCTGGGAGCGGGGGGTCTCCTACGAGCAGTACTTC. Encoded protein: CASSWERGVSYEQYF.

The chain couples TRBV25-1 to TRBJ2-1; 9 nucleotides agree with TRBD2. Per germline, CDR1 MGHDK and CDR2 SYGVNS. With V trimmed by 8 bases and J by 4 bases, 9 bases remained unmatched. The CDR3 covers 15 residues. This chain's CDR3 is CASLGGTSSYNEQFF. The CDR3 coding sequence is TGTGCCAGCCTCGGGGGGACTAGCAGTTACAATGAGCAGTTCTTC.

Notes on this clonotype: A much larger clone is a single base away; this may be a read error. The rearrangement joins TRBV5-5 to TRBJ2-3, with a possible D match to TRBD1 (5 bases). The germline V and J ends were trimmed by 0 bases and 2 bases, with 10 bases remaining between them. Germline loops: CDR1 SGHKS, CDR2 YYEKEE (reference sequence). The CDR3 spans 15 residues. The CDR3 region has the DNA TGTGCCAGCAGCTTGGGGCAGGGCCACACAGATACGCAGTATTTT. Protein: CASSLGQGHTDTQYF. Filled out from reference TRBV5-5 and TRBJ2-3, the complete variable domain reads DAGVTQSPTHLIKTRGQQVTLRCSPISGHKSVSWYQQVLGQGPQFIFQYYEKEERGRGNFPDRFSARQFPNYSSELNVNALLLGDSALYLCASSLGQGHTDTQYFGPGTRLTVL.

The chain has TRBV18 and TRBJ2-5, with D possibly matching TRBD1 (5 bases). V was clipped by 0 bases and J by 2 bases, with 7 bases between them. Per germline, CDR1 KGHSH and CDR2 LQKENI. CDR3 length equals 14 residues. The CDR3 sequence: CASSPPRQQETQYF. The CDR3 DNA follows: TGTGCCAGCTCACCACCGCGACAGCAAGAGACCCAGTACTTC. The variable domain in full, completed from reference TRBV18 and TRBJ2-5, reads NAGVMQNPRHLVRRRGQEARLRCSPMKGHSHVYWYRQLPEEGLKFMVYLQKENIIDESGMPKERFSAEFPKEGPSILRIQQVVRGDSAAYFCASSPPRQQETQYFGPGTRLLVL.

Only one count was recorded for this clonotype. The rearrangement links TRBV29-1 to TRBJ1-5; D is possibly TRBD1 (5 bases). The V gene's germline CDR1 is SQVTM and CDR2 ANQGSEA. This CDR3 is built from 14 residues. Trimming pared 5 bases from V and 0 bases from J, leaving 11 bases between. DNA of the CDR3: TGCAGCGTTTCGGGGGGGGTTAGCAATCAGCCCCAGCATTTT. Translating it yields CSVSGGVSNQPQHF. Filled out from reference TRBV29-1 and TRBJ1-5, the complete variable domain reads SAVISQKPSRDICQRGTSLTIQCQVDSQVTMMFWYRQQPGQSLTLIATANQGSEATYESGFVIDKFPISRPNLTFSTLTVSNMSPEDSSIYLCSVSGGVSNQPQHFGDGTRLSIL.

This clonotype came up a few times. V usage is TRBV7-2 and J usage is TRBJ2-1, with 7 bases fitting TRBD2. The V gene's germline CDR1 is SGHTA and CDR2 FQGNSA. With V trimmed by 3 bases and J by 6 bases, 11 bases remained unmatched. The CDR3 runs 16 residues. The CDR3 loop is CASSLRAGEITNEQFF. The DNA for the CDR3 is TGTGCCAGCAGCTTGAGGGCGGGAGAGATTACCAATGAGCAGTTCTTC.

In its sample, this clonotype was seen many times. This sequence joins TRBV10-3 and TRBJ2-3; 7 bases agree with TRBD2. V shed 6 bases and J 2 bases; nucleotides not matched to a gene: 5. The CDR3 is 14 amino acids. CDR1 is ENHRY and CDR2 is SYGVKD in the germline V gene. CDR3 DNA: TGTGCCATCAGCCCAGCGGGAACCACAGATACGCAGTATTTT. This sequence encodes CAISPAGTTDTQYF.

This clonotype was observed a handful of times. The chain joins TRBV28 to TRBJ1-4; D unclear. The CDR3 extends over 14 amino acids. V was trimmed by 6 bases and J by 2 bases, leaving 10 bases between them. Per the germline V gene, CDR1 is MDHEN and CDR2 is SYDVKM. In nucleotides, the CDR3 is TGTGCCAGCAGAGTCCCCATCACTAATGAAAAACTGTTTTTT. As protein: CASRVPITNEKLFF.

The chain carries TRBV7-2 and TRBJ1-2; TRBD1 matches 8 bases. The CDR3 has 15 amino acids. Germline values: CDR1 SGHTA, CDR2 FQGNSA. With V trimmed by 0 bases and J by 4 bases, 4 bases remained unmatched. CDR3 region: CASSLARTGIYGYTF. The CDR3 DNA is TGTGCCAGCAGCTTAGCAAGGACAGGGATCTATGGCTACACCTTC. Full variable domain (rest looked up from reference TRBV7-2 and TRBJ1-2): GAGVSQSPSNKVTEKGKDVELRCDPISGHTALYWYRQSLGQGLEFLIYFQGNSAPDKSGLPSDRFSAERTGGSVSTLTIQRTQQEDSAVYLCASSLARTGIYGYTFGSGTRLTVV.

The V gene is TRBV20-1, the J gene TRBJ1-6; possibly TRBD1 for D (5 bases). The ends were cut back, 6 bases at V and 2 bases at J, with 11 bases in the middle. CDR1 and CDR2 (germline): DFQATT, SNEGSKA (reference sequence). The CDR3 length is 14 residues. CDR3 sequence: CSALWGAYNSPLHF. CDR3 sequence (DNA): TGCAGTGCCCTATGGGGGGCCTATAATTCACCCCTCCACTTT.

The chain has TRBV20-1 and TRBJ2-5, with D possibly being TRBD2 (5 bases). V dropped 3 bases and J dropped 5 bases, with 16 bases sitting between them. The CDR3 covers 14 residues. In germline, CDR1 is DFQATT, CDR2 SNEGSKA (reference sequence). The CDR3 spells CSASRTGFWETQYF. The CDR3 coding sequence is TGCAGTGCTAGCCGGACTGGGTTTTGGGAGACCCAGTACTTC.

The rearrangement links TRBV20-1 to TRBJ1-6; unclear D gene. Germline values: CDR1 DFQATT, CDR2 SNEGSKA (reference sequence). The CDR3 consists of 12 residues. Deletions cut 7 bases from V and 6 bases from J, with 10 bases between. The CDR3 DNA follows: TGCAGTGTTCGAGTGCCTAATTCACCCCTCCACTTT. Translation gives CSVRVPNSPLHF.

The chain links TRBV20-1 to TRBJ1-2; D not resolved. V lost 5 bases to trimming and J lost 4 bases, with 17 bases between them. This CDR3 is 14 amino acids long. Germline V gives CDR1 DFQATT, CDR2 SNEGSKA (reference sequence). The CDR3 DNA is TGCAGTGCTTCCCTTGCACAGTTGGGCTATGGCTACACCTTC. Protein: CSASLAQLGYGYTF.

The J gene is TRBJ2-2, the V gene TRBV4-1, with 9 positions matching TRBD1. Germline V CDR1 and CDR2: MGHRA, YSYEKL. The CDR3 extends over 17 amino acids. V was clipped by 4 bases and J by 1 base; unmatched bases: 7. The CDR3 protein is CASSLEDRGVNTGELFF. The CDR3 bases are TGCGCCAGCAGCCTTGAGGACAGGGGCGTGAACACCGGGGAGCTGTTTTTT.

V usage is TRBV20-1 and J usage is TRBJ2-1; D tentatively fits TRBD1 or TRBD2 (5 bases each). CDR1 is DFQATT, CDR2 SNEGSKA, per germline (reference sequence). The CDR3 contains 15 residues. Trimming took 7 bases from V and 3 from J, leaving 19 bases between them. The CDR3 coding sequence is TGCAGTGTACCCTCATGGGGGAGCAACTACAATGAGCAGTTCTTC. Translating gives CSVPSWGSNYNEQFF.

The V and J genes are TRBV11-1 and TRBJ2-1; D remains unclear. This CDR3 is 13 amino acids long. The V and J ends lost 6 bases and 6 bases respectively, with 12 bases between them. Per the germline V gene, CDR1 is SGHAT and CDR2 is FQDESV (reference sequence). The CDR3 spells CASRNRWSNEQFF. The DNA of the CDR3 is TGTGCCAGCAGAAACCGCTGGTCCAATGAGCAGTTCTTC.

This clonotype has just a few counts. This chain connects TRBV12-3 or TRBV12-4 to TRBJ2-7; D call uncertain. The CDR3 spans 14 residues. V was shortened by 3 bases and J by 7 bases, with 16 bases between the two germline ends. In DNA, the CDR3 is TGTGCCAGCAGTTTTGCTGAAGGTATGGGGGAGCAGTACTTC. Translated: CASSFAEGMGEQYF.

The chain joins TRBV4-2 to TRBJ1-2, with 7 bases matching TRBD1. CDR1 is LGHNA and CDR2 is YNFKEQ in the germline V gene. The CDR3 has 15 amino acids. Germline trimming cut 0 bases from V and 4 bases from J; bases unmatched to any gene: 5. CDR3 sequence (DNA): TGTGCCAGCAGCCAAGAAGGGACAGCCACCTATGGCTACACCTTC. Translating it yields CASSQEGTATYGYTF.

About this clonotype: It may be a read error: a sequence one base away is much more abundant. The J gene is TRBJ2-7, the V gene TRBV29-1, with TRBD1 matching over 9 bases. The junction had 13 bases not matched to a gene; V was cut back by 7 bases and J by 6 bases. CDR1 is SQVTM and CDR2 is ANQGSEA in the germline V gene. The CDR3 consists of 14 residues. The CDR3 loop is CSALWTGVLGEQYF. The DNA for the CDR3 is TGCAGCGCTTTGTGGACAGGGGTTCTGGGCGAGCAGTACTTC.

A few counts support this clonotype. The rearrangement links TRBV10-3 to TRBJ2-1; 7 bases line up with TRBD2. The assigned J gene may be wrong: the sequence end matches TRBJ2-7 better. CDR1 is ENHRY, CDR2 SYGVKD, per germline. This CDR3 comprises 15 residues. The CDR3 region has the DNA TGTGCCATCAGTGGTCGCGCGGGGGAAGGGAATGAGCAGTACTTC. Amino acid sequence: CAISGRAGEGNEQYF.

This chain links TRBV4-1 with TRBJ2-1, with 8 bases fitting TRBD2. The CDR3 loop spans 18 amino acids. Per germline, CDR1 MGHRA and CDR2 YSYEKL. V was clipped by 0 bases and J by 4 bases; unmatched bases: 11. Here the CDR3 DNA reads TGCGCCAGCAGCCAAGATTTAACTTCGGGAGGGCCATACAATGAGCAGTTCTTC. Translating it yields CASSQDLTSGGPYNEQFF.

The chain couples TRBV20-1 to TRBJ2-3; D is undetermined. Trimming took 5 bases from V and 0 from J, leaving 9 bases between them. The CDR3 contains 13 residues. The V gene's germline CDR1 is DFQATT and CDR2 SNEGSKA (reference sequence). CDR3 protein: CSAGVTSTDTQYF. In nucleotides, the CDR3 is TGCAGTGCTGGGGTCACTAGCACAGATACGCAGTATTTT.

The J gene is TRBJ2-7, the V gene TRBV20-1, with 7 bases fitting TRBD2. Per germline, CDR1 DFQATT and CDR2 SNEGSKA (reference sequence). The junction had 6 bases not matched to a gene; V was cut back by 1 base and J by 0 bases. The CDR3 sequence is 15 residues long. CDR3 sequence reads: CSARVSLAASYEQYF. CDR3 nucleotides: TGCAGTGCTAGAGTCTCCCTAGCGGCCTCCTACGAGCAGTACTTC.